This T cell receptor beta chain was documented in a study of cytomegalovirus exposure and HLA in healthy donors. On the study more broadly: Early released data had about 85 million unique TCRs, all coming from HLA-typed donors.

General study points: Only CMV serostatus was available as immune exposure information.

As regards this clone: Its antigen is not identified.

PCR employed 60 Vbeta and 13 Jbeta primers. Some clones are missing from TCRdb's copy, which holds only in-frame ones; the method was immunoSEQ multiplex PCR. Found here are some 200,000 clones, around 64% of them singletons; the top ten hold 2.6%. Germline-derived CDR1 and CDR2 are ENHRY and SYGVKD. V was cut by 7 bases and J by 2 bases, with 11 bases left in between. This CDR3 has 13 residues. This receptor was obtained from a man aged 40-49 years in good health and CMV-seropositive. Sequencing was performed on PBMCs. The V call is TRBV10-3, the J call TRBJ2-5, with a tentative D call TRBD1 (5 bases). As DNA, the CDR3 is TGTGCCATCAACCCAGGGAAACAAGAGACCCAGTACTTC. The encoded protein is CAINPGKQETQYF.